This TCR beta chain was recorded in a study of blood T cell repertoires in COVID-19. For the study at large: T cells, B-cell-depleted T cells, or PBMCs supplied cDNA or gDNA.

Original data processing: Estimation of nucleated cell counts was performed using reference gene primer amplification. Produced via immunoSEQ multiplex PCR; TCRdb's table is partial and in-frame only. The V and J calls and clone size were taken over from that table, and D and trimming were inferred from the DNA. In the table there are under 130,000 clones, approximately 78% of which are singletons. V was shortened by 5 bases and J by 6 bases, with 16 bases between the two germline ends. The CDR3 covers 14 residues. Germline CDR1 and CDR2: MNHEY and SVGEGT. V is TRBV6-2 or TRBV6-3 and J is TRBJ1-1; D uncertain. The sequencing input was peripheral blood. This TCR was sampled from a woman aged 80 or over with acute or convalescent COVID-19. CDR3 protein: CASSHPRRQPEAFF. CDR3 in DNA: TGTGCCAGCAGTCACCCGAGGCGCCAGCCTGAAGCTTTCTTT.